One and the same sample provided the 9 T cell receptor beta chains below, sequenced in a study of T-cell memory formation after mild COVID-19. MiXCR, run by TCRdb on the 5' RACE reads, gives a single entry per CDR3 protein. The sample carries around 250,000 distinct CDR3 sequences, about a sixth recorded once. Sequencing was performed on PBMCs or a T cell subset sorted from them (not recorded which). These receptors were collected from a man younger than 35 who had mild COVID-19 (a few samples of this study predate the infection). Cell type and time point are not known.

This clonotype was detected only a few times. DNA for the CDR3: TGTGCCAGCATCACAGGGGCCGAGCCCTACAATGAGCAGTTCTTC. Its translation is CASITGAEPYNEQFF. The rearrangement links TRBV5-6 to TRBJ2-1; 7 bases are a match to TRBD1. There are 15 residues in the CDR3. CDR1 and CDR2 (germline): SGHDT, YYEEEE. The trim removed 6 bases at V and 2 bases at J, leaving 8 bases unmatched.

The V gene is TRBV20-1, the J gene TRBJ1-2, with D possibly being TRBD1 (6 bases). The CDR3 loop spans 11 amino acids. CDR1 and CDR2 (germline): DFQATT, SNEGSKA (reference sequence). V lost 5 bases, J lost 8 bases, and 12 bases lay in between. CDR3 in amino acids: CSALGQHGYTF. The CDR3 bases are TGCAGTGCTCTAGGACAGCACGGCTACACCTTC.

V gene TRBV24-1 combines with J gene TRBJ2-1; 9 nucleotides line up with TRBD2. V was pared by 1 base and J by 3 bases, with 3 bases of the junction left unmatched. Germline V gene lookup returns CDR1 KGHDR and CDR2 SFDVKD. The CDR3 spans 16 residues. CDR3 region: CATSDLVAGVYNEQFF. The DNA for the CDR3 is TGTGCCACCAGTGATTTAGTAGCGGGGGTCTACAATGAGCAGTTCTTC.

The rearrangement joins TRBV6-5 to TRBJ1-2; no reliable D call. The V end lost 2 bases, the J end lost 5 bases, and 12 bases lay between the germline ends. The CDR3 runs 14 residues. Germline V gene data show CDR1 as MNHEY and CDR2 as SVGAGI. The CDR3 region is CASSYGGPTYGYTF. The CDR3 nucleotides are TGTGCCAGCAGTTACGGCGGTCCGACGTATGGCTACACCTTC.

For the CDR3, the DNA is TGTGCCAGCAGTCCAGCCTCGAACACCGGGGAGCTGTTTTTT. Translated, it gives CASSPASNTGELFF. This chain connects TRBV12-3 or TRBV12-4 to TRBJ2-2; no reliable D call. The CDR3 has 14 residues. The V end lost 5 bases, the J end lost 0 bases, and 7 bases lay between the germline ends.

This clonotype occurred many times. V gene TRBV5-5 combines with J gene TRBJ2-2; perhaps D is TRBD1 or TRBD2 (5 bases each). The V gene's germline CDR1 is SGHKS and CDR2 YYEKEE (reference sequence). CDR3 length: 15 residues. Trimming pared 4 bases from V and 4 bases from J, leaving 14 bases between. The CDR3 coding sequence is TGTGCCAGCAGCCCCCGGGGCCGTTCCACCGGGGAGCTGTTTTTT. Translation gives CASSPRGRSTGELFF.

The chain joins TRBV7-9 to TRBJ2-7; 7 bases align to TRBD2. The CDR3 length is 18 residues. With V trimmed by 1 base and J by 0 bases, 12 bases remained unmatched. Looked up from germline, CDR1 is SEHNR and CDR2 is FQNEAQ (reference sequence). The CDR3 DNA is TGTGCCAGCAGCTTAGGAAGGGAGGGCGAAAGGAGCTCCTACGAGCAGTACTTC. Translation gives CASSLGREGERSSYEQYF.

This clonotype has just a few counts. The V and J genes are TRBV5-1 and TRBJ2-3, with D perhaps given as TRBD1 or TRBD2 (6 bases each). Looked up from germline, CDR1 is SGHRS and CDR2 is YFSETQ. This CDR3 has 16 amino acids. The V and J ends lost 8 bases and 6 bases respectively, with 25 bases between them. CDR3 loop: CASLRGGTPSGDTQYF. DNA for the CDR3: TGCGCCAGTCTAAGGGGCGGGACACCCTCAGGGGATACGCAGTATTTT.

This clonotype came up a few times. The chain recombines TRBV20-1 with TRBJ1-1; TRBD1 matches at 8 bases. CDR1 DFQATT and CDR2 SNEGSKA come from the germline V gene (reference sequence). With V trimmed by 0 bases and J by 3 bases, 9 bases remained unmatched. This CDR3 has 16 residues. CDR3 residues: CSARDPRGQGDTEAFF. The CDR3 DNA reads TGCAGTGCTAGAGATCCCCGTGGACAGGGCGACACTGAAGCTTTCTTT.